These T cell receptor beta chains were read from a single sample in a study of blood T cells in healthy people across ages. TCRdb itself ran the 5' RACE reads through MiXCR, one entry per CDR3 protein. Of about 1.8 million distinct CDR3 sequences in the sample, about 50% were seen once. Sequencing input: blood. The receptors derive from a woman in her thirties or forties in good health. CDR3s include the opening cysteine and the closing phenylalanine or tryptophan. The order of the fields is V gene, J gene, clone size, D gene, CDR3 protein, CDR3 DNA. D genes are given only for firm matches. Size values are once, few and many counts, or a class for expanded clones, and some rows have none.

v_gene: TRBV11-2; j_gene: TRBJ1-1; abundance: NA; d_gene: NA; CDR3aa: CASSLDGGFYTEAFF; CDR3nt: TGTGCCAGCAGCTTAGATGGGGGGTTTTACACTGAAGCTTTCTTT
v_gene: TRBV27; j_gene: TRBJ2-3; abundance: few; d_gene: TRBD2; CDR3aa: CASSLYGTSADTQYF; CDR3nt: TGTGCCAGCAGTTTATATGGGACTAGCGCAGATACGCAGTATTTT
v_gene: TRBV18; j_gene: TRBJ2-7; abundance: NA; d_gene: TRBD1; CDR3aa: CASSPGTGVPEQYF; CDR3nt: TGTGCCAGCTCACCCGGGACAGGGGTACCCGAGCAGTACTTC
v_gene: TRBV4-3; j_gene: TRBJ1-2; abundance: NA; d_gene: TRBD1; CDR3aa: CASSSRGTGGRNYGYTF; CDR3nt: TGCGCCAGCAGCAGTAGAGGGACAGGGGGCAGGAACTATGGCTACACCTTC
v_gene: TRBV6-6; j_gene: TRBJ1-2; abundance: NA; d_gene: TRBD1; CDR3aa: CASRSDRMNYGYTF; CDR3nt: TGTGCCAGCAGATCGGACAGGATGAACTATGGCTACACCTTC
v_gene: TRBV10-3; j_gene: TRBJ1-1; abundance: NA; d_gene: TRBD1; CDR3aa: CAISQTTGEGTEAFF; CDR3nt: TGTGCCATCAGTCAAACGACAGGGGAAGGCACTGAAGCTTTCTTT
v_gene: TRBV7-8; j_gene: TRBJ2-7; abundance: NA; d_gene: TRBD2; CDR3aa: CASRLSGGRSEQYF; CDR3nt: TGTGCCAGCAGACTTAGCGGGGGCCGTTCCGAGCAGTACTTC
v_gene: TRBV3-1; j_gene: TRBJ2-4; abundance: few; d_gene: TRBD2; CDR3aa: CASSHTGTSGLAKNIQYF; CDR3nt: TGTGCCAGCAGCCATACCGGGACTAGCGGGCTAGCCAAAAACATTCAGTACTTC
v_gene: TRBV3-1; j_gene: TRBJ2-7; abundance: once; d_gene: TRBD1; CDR3aa: CASSPLRDSEQYF; CDR3nt: TGTGCCAGCAGCCCACTCCGGGACAGCGAGCAGTACTTC
v_gene: TRBV4-2; j_gene: TRBJ2-7; abundance: NA; d_gene: NA; CDR3aa: CASSRGTDQYEQYF; CDR3nt: TGTGCCAGCAGCAGGGGGACGGACCAGTACGAGCAGTACTTC
v_gene: TRBV9; j_gene: TRBJ2-1; abundance: NA; d_gene: NA; CDR3aa: CASSQPAGGSSSYNEQFF; CDR3nt: TGTGCCAGCAGCCAACCCGCAGGAGGCTCTAGCTCCTACAATGAGCAGTTCTTC
v_gene: TRBV4-1; j_gene: TRBJ1-6; abundance: NA; d_gene: NA; CDR3aa: CASSQTLSGAGYSPLHF; CDR3nt: TGCGCCAGCAGCCAAACTCTATCAGGGGCTGGATATTCACCCCTCCACTTT
v_gene: TRBV7-2; j_gene: TRBJ2-4; abundance: few; d_gene: NA; CDR3aa: CASSSAGASAKNIQYF; CDR3nt: TGTGCCAGCAGCTCCGCCGGAGCTTCGGCCAAAAACATTCAGTACTTC
v_gene: TRBV3-1; j_gene: TRBJ1-2; abundance: few; d_gene: NA; CDR3aa: CASSQDLSRGLSGYTF; CDR3nt: TGTGCCAGCAGCCAAGATCTATCGAGGGGCTTGTCGGGCTACACCTTC
v_gene: TRBV7-2; j_gene: TRBJ2-7; abundance: many; d_gene: NA; CDR3aa: CASSLGLARPHEQYF; CDR3nt: TGTGCCAGCAGCTTAGGTCTGGCCCGCCCCCACGAGCAGTACTTC
v_gene: TRBV5-6; j_gene: TRBJ2-7; abundance: NA; d_gene: TRBD1; CDR3aa: CASRLRDRDYSYEQYF; CDR3nt: TGTGCCAGCAGACTCCGGGACAGGGATTATTCCTACGAGCAGTACTTC
v_gene: TRBV4-3; j_gene: TRBJ1-2; abundance: few; d_gene: NA; CDR3aa: CASSHGFAAGESYGYTF; CDR3nt: TGCGCCAGCAGCCATGGTTTTGCAGCCGGAGAATCCTATGGCTACACCTTC
v_gene: TRBV4-2; j_gene: TRBJ2-2; abundance: NA; d_gene: NA; CDR3aa: CASSQEGTTGELFF; CDR3nt: TGTGCCAGCAGCCAAGAGGGGACCACCGGGGAGCTGTTTTTT
v_gene: TRBV6-5; j_gene: TRBJ1-1; abundance: NA; d_gene: NA; CDR3aa: CASSYLGRGPETFF; CDR3nt: TGTGCCAGCAGTTACTTGGGCAGGGGCCCTGAAACTTTCTTT
v_gene: TRBV12-3/TRBV12-4; j_gene: TRBJ2-7; abundance: NA; d_gene: TRBD1; CDR3aa: CASRTGVKDEQYF; CDR3nt: TGTGCCAGCAGGACAGGGGTTAAGGACGAGCAGTACTTC
v_gene: TRBV4-1; j_gene: TRBJ2-3; abundance: NA; d_gene: NA; CDR3aa: CASSPRGTGADTQYF; CDR3nt: TGCGCCAGCAGCCCTCGGGGGACGGGGGCAGATACGCAGTATTTT
v_gene: TRBV28; j_gene: TRBJ2-3; abundance: NA; d_gene: NA; CDR3aa: CASSLQGAATQYF; CDR3nt: TGTGCCAGCAGTTTACAAGGGGCGGCTACGCAGTATTTT
v_gene: TRBV5-1; j_gene: TRBJ2-1; abundance: NA; d_gene: NA; CDR3aa: CASSLGSGQGNNEQFF; CDR3nt: TGCGCCAGCAGCTTGGGTTCGGGACAAGGAAACAATGAGCAGTTCTTC
v_gene: TRBV6-4; j_gene: TRBJ2-5; abundance: NA; d_gene: TRBD2; CDR3aa: CASSSVQGLAGGNEQYF; CDR3nt: TGTGCCAGCAGTTCCGTACAGGGACTAGCGGGGGGGAATGAGCAGTACTTC